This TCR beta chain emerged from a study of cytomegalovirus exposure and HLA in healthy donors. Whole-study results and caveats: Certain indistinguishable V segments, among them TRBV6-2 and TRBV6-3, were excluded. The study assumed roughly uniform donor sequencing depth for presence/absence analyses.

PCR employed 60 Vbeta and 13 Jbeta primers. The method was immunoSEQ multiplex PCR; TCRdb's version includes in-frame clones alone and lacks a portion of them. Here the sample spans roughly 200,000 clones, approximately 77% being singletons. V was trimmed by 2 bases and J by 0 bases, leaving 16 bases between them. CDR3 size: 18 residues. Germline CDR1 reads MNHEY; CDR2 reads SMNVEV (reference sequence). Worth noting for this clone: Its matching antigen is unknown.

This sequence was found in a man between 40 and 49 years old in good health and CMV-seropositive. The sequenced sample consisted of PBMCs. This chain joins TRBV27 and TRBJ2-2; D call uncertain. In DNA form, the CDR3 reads TGTGCCAGCAGTTTACGTTCAACAACACGCCCGAACACCGGGGAGCTGTTTTTT. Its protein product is CASSLRSTTRPNTGELFF.